These 32 T cell receptor beta chains were all obtained from the same sample, sequenced in a study of T cells expressing NK-cell markers. Using the 5' RACE reads, TCRdb records one entry per CDR3 protein without DNA. The table for this sample gives a few hundred thousand distinct CDR3 sequences. Sequenced sample: blood T cells: a sorted CD56 or NKG2C T cell subset, CD4+ or CD8+ T cells, or bulk PBMC T cells (not recorded which). These receptors were obtained from a man aged 18 to 30 in good health.

The V and J genes are TRBV6-2 or TRBV6-3 and TRBJ2-3; TCRdb's assignment of TRBD1 cannot be checked, as there is no DNA. The CDR3 runs to 16 residues. From germline, CDR1 is MNHEY and CDR2 SVGEGT. This CDR3 reads CASSYSLDRSTDTQYF.

V and J are TRBV6-2 or TRBV6-3 and TRBJ2-3. Germline assignment: CDR1 MNHEY and CDR2 SVGEGT. The CDR3 runs 18 residues. CDR3 amino acids: CASSRHPTHLQRTDTQYF.

V and J are TRBV28 and TRBJ1-4; no DNA is available, so the TRBD1 call from TCRdb remains unchecked. Per germline, CDR1 MDHEN and CDR2 SYDVKM. This CDR3 contains 11 residues. CDR3 amino acids: CATSGVEKLFF.

The chain links TRBV29-1 to TRBJ1-2. The CDR3 is 11 amino acids. Per the germline V gene, CDR1 is SQVTM and CDR2 is ANQGSEA. CDR3: CSVEGIRGYTF.

This chain uses TRBV29-1 with TRBJ2-2; TCRdb gives TRBD1 as the D gene, but with no DNA this cannot be confirmed. This CDR3 region has 15 residues. Germline V CDR1 and CDR2: SQVTM, ANQGSEA. CDR3 sequence reads: CSVGPDRADTGELFF.

The V gene is TRBV5-1, the J gene TRBJ2-1. Germline assignment: CDR1 SGHRS and CDR2 YFSETQ. The CDR3 runs to 13 residues. The CDR3 is CASSLSRDNEQFF.

The chain joins TRBV24-1 to TRBJ2-1; TCRdb indicates TRBD2, and absent DNA this call remains unverified. The CDR3 totals 18 residues. The V gene's germline CDR1 is KGHDR and CDR2 SFDVKD. The CDR3 loop reads CATSDDWGEREPYNEQFF.

The CDR3 region is CASRSSGGGGEQYF. The chain links TRBV12-3 or TRBV12-4 to TRBJ2-7; the TRBD2 assignment by TCRdb is unverifiable without DNA. The CDR3 consists of 14 residues.

The gene calls are TRBV27 and TRBJ1-4; TCRdb returns TRBD1, unconfirmable since there is no DNA. The CDR3 sequence is 20 residues long. From germline, CDR1 is MNHEY and CDR2 SMNVEV (reference sequence). CDR3: CASSPWDRGVERATNEKLFF.

The rearrangement joins TRBV28 to TRBJ2-3. Germline loops: CDR1 MDHEN, CDR2 SYDVKM. The CDR3 has 16 residues. CDR3 sequence: CASSSWLAELTDTQYF.

J is TRBJ2-1 and V is TRBV7-7; lacking DNA, the TRBD2 call made by TCRdb goes unchecked. CDR3 length equals 15 residues. The V gene's germline CDR1 is SSHAT and CDR2 FNYEAQ (reference sequence). This chain's CDR3 is CASSLEVGPNGEQFF.

The chain joins TRBV4-1 to TRBJ2-5; TCRdb's D gene call, TRBD1, goes unchecked for lack of DNA. The CDR3 totals 19 residues. Germline assignment: CDR1 MGHRA and CDR2 YSYEKL. Here the CDR3 reads CASSQPVASREKDQETQYF.

The V call is TRBV27, the J call TRBJ2-4; TCRdb's assignment of TRBD1 cannot be checked, as there is no DNA. CDR3 size: 19 residues. In germline, CDR1 is MNHEY, CDR2 SMNVEV (reference sequence). CDR3 sequence reads: CASSLGWAGGNLAKNIQYF.

The chain carries TRBV6-1 and TRBJ2-2; TCRdb reports TRBD1, a call that lacks DNA to check it against. Per germline, CDR1 MNHNS and CDR2 SASEGT. The CDR3 consists of 13 residues. The CDR3 is CASSARTVGELFF.

The chain combines TRBV27 with TRBJ2-3. The CDR3 has 13 amino acids. The germline gives CDR1 MNHEY, CDR2 SMNVEV (reference sequence). The CDR3 sequence is CASKTEFTDTQYF.

The chain carries TRBV5-1 and TRBJ2-5; TCRdb selects TRBD1, and the lack of DNA leaves this call unchecked. The CDR3 covers 13 residues. The germline V gene encodes CDR1 SGHRS and CDR2 YFSETQ. The CDR3 sequence is CASSPGPQETQYF. Combining the CDR3 with reference TRBV5-1 and TRBJ2-5 gives the whole variable domain KAGVTQTPRYLIKTRGQQVTLSCSPISGHRSVSWYQQTPGQGLQFLFEYFSETQRNKGNFPGRFSGRQFSNSRSEMNVSTLELGDSALYLCASSPGPQETQYFGPGTRLLVL.

V gene TRBV18 combines with J gene TRBJ1-1; TCRdb selects TRBD1, and the lack of DNA leaves this call unchecked. Germline lookup yields CDR1 KGHSH and CDR2 LQKENI. The CDR3 is 14 amino acids. The CDR3 loop is CASSAGDRRTEAFF. The variable domain in full, completed from reference TRBV18 and TRBJ1-1, reads NAGVMQNPRHLVRRRGQEARLRCSPMKGHSHVYWYRQLPEEGLKFMVYLQKENIIDESGMPKERFSAEFPKEGPSILRIQQVVRGDSAAYFCASSAGDRRTEAFFGQGTRLTVV.

The V and J genes are TRBV4-3 and TRBJ2-1; TCRdb's assignment of TRBD2 cannot be checked, as there is no DNA. Per germline, CDR1 LGHNA and CDR2 YSLEER. The CDR3 extends over 15 amino acids. CDR3 protein: CASSQEGTTNNEQFF.

V usage is TRBV20-1 and J usage is TRBJ2-1; TCRdb gives TRBD2 as the D gene, but with no DNA this cannot be confirmed. CDR1 and CDR2 (germline): DFQATT, SNEGSKA (reference sequence). This CDR3 is 11 amino acids long. The CDR3 reads CSAPADDEQFF.

This rearrangement joins TRBV4-3 to TRBJ2-7; TCRdb's D gene call, TRBD1, goes unchecked for lack of DNA. Germline-derived CDR1 and CDR2 are LGHNA and YSLEER. The CDR3 length is 15 residues. The CDR3 region is CASPSGNGRAYEQYF.

V usage is TRBV7-2 and J usage is TRBJ1-5; as DNA is missing, the TRBD1 call by TCRdb cannot be tested. The CDR3 length is 15 residues. The V gene's germline CDR1 is SGHTA and CDR2 FQGNSA. This chain's CDR3 is CASSLSRELGQPQHF.

The chain recombines TRBV20-1 with TRBJ1-1. The CDR3 sequence is 14 residues long. From germline, CDR1 is DFQATT and CDR2 SNEGSKA (reference sequence). CDR3 region: CSARDRSPRTEAFF.

The chain links TRBV7-9 to TRBJ2-5; checking the TCRdb D call of TRBD1 is not possible without DNA. This CDR3 is 18 amino acids long. The germline V gene encodes CDR1 SEHNR and CDR2 FQNEAQ (reference sequence). CDR3 in amino acids: CASSLEVWAPGSGETQYF. The whole variable domain, filled in from reference TRBV7-9 and TRBJ2-5, reads DTGVSQNPRHKITKRGQNVTFRCDPISEHNRLYWYRQTLGQGPEFLTYFQNEAQLEKSRLLSDRFSAERPKGSFSTLEIQRTEQGDSAMYLCASSLEVWAPGSGETQYFGPGTRLLVL.

The chain couples TRBV9 to TRBJ1-2; TCRdb's D gene call, TRBD1, goes unchecked for lack of DNA. The length of the CDR3 is 15 residues. Germline lookup yields CDR1 SGDLS and CDR2 YYNGEE. The CDR3: CASSVVPGGNYGYTF.

The rearrangement joins TRBV29-1 to TRBJ2-1; TCRdb calls TRBD2, which cannot be checked without DNA. Germline values: CDR1 SQVTM, CDR2 ANQGSEA. The CDR3 is 13 residues long. The chain's CDR3 is CSVRGLANDEQFF.

The J gene is TRBJ2-2, the V gene TRBV5-1. The germline V gene encodes CDR1 SGHRS and CDR2 YFSETQ. The CDR3 runs to 13 residues. This CDR3 reads CASSREITGELFF.

The chain combines TRBV3-1 with TRBJ2-5; absent DNA, TCRdb's TRBD2 call cannot be checked. CDR3 length: 15 residues. CDR1 and CDR2 (germline): LGHDT, YNNKEL (reference sequence). This chain's CDR3 is CASSQRSGGGETQYF.

The chain joins TRBV3-1 to TRBJ1-6; TCRdb outputs TRBD1, but without DNA this stays unchecked. This CDR3 has 15 amino acids. Germline CDR1 is LGHDT and CDR2 is YNNKEL (reference sequence). The CDR3 region is CASSQVEQARSALHF.

The genes are TRBV7-9 and TRBJ1-2. This CDR3 comprises 15 residues. Germline V gives CDR1 SEHNR, CDR2 FQNEAQ (reference sequence). CDR3 in amino acids: CASSPVEGFGYGYTF.

This sequence joins TRBV20-1 and TRBJ2-3; TCRdb lists TRBD2, though no DNA is available to test this call. The CDR3 runs to 15 residues. The germline CDR1 and CDR2 sequences are DFQATT and SNEGSKA (reference sequence). CDR3 region: CSGSTSGPSTDTQYF.

V usage is TRBV4-2 and J usage is TRBJ2-3. The CDR3 sequence is 14 residues long. Germline V gene data show CDR1 as LGHNA and CDR2 as YNFKEQ. The CDR3 spells CASSPTRLADTQYF.

The chain couples TRBV6-4 to TRBJ2-5; TCRdb indicates TRBD2, and absent DNA this call remains unverified. The CDR3 covers 21 residues. Germline-derived CDR1 and CDR2 are MRHNA and SNTAGT. This CDR3 reads CASRRTLPYPGLRLAYETQYF.